This TCR beta chain was recorded in a study of T cell responses to AZD1222 COVID-19 vaccine. Study overall: Second doses at about 4 or about 12 weeks were pooled.

Study conclusions and caveats: Vaccine-associated CD4 TCRs spanned spike, dominant at 160-218 and 743-854.

Profiling relied on immunoSEQ multiplex PCR, and the TCRdb table lists in-frame clones only, not all of them. The sample gives about 97,000 clones, 75% to 90% of which show up once; just under 7.5% is in the top ten. Germline lookup yields CDR1 KGHSH and CDR2 LQKENI. With V trimmed by 3 bases and J by 5 bases, 7 bases remained unmatched. The CDR3 length is 15 residues. This clone was detected a few times. Its target is not known. The receptor was isolated from an adult in good health. The chain recombines TRBV18 with TRBJ2-5; 9 bases fit TRBD1. The sample was peripheral blood, taken on day 0 of AZD1222 vaccination. CDR3 sequence reads: CASSPSDRGSETQYF. CDR3 bases: TGTGCCAGCTCACCCTCGGACAGGGGAAGTGAGACCCAGTACTTC.